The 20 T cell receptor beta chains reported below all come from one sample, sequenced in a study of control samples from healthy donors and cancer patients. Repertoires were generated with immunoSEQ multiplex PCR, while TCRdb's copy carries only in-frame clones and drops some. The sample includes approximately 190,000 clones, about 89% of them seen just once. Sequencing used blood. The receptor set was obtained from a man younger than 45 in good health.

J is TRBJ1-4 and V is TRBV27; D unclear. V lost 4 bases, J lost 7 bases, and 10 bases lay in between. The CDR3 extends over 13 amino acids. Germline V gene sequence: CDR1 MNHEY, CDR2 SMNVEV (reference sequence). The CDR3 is CASSSPPSEKLFF. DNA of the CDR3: TGTGCCAGCAGTTCCCCCCCGTCTGAAAAACTGTTTTTT.

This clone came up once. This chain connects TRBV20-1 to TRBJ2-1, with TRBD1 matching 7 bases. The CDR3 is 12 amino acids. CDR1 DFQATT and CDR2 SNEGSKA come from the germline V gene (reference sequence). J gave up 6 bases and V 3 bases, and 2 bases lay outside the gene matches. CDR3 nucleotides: TGCAGTGCTAGTGAGGGGGCCAATGAGCAGTTCTTC. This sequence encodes CSASEGANEQFF.

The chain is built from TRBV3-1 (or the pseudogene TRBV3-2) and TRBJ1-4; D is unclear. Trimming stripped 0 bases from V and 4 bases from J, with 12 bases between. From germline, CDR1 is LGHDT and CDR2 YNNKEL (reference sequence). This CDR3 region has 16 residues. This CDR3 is CASSQDRAALNEKLFF. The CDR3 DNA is TGTGCCAGCAGCCAAGACCGTGCAGCCCTTAATGAAAAACTGTTTTTT.

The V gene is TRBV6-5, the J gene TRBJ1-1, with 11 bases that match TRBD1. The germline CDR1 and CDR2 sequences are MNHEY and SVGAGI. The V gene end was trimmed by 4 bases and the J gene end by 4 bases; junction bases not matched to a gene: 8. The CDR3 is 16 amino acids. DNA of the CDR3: TGTGCCAGCAGTTCACCCCGGGACAGGGGGTTCACTGAAGCTTTCTTT. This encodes CASSSPRDRGFTEAFF.

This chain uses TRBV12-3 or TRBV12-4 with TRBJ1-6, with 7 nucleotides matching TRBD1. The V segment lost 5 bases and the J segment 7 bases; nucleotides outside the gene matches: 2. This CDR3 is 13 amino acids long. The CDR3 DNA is TGTGCCAGCAGTCGGACAGGCAATTCACCCCTCCACTTT. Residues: CASSRTGNSPLHF.

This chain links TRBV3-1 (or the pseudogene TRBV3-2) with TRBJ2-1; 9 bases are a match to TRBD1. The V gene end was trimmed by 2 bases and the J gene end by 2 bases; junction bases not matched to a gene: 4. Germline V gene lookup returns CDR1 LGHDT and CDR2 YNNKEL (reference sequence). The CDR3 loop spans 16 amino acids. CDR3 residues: CASSQFTGGAYNEQFF. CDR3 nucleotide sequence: TGTGCCAGCAGCCAATTTACAGGGGGCGCCTACAATGAGCAGTTCTTC.

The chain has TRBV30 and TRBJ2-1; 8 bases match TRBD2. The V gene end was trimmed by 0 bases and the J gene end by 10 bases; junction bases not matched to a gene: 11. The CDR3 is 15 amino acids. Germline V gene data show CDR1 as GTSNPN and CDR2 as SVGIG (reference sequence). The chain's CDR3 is CAWSVPSGGRTEQFF. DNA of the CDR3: TGTGCCTGGAGTGTACCCAGCGGGGGCCGTACCGAGCAGTTCTTC.

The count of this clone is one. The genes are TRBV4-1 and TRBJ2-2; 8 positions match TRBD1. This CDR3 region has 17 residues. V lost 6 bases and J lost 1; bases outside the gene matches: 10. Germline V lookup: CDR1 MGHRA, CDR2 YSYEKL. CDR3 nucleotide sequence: TGCGCCAGCAGGGCGCTAACAGGGGGTATGAACACCGGGGAGCTGTTTTTT. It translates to CASRALTGGMNTGELFF.

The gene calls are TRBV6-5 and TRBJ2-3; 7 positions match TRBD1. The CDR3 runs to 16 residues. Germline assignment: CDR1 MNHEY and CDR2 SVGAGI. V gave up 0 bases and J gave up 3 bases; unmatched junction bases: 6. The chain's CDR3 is CASSYSNRGLTDTQYF. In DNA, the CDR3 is TGTGCCAGCAGTTACTCAAACAGGGGTTTGACAGATACGCAGTATTTT.

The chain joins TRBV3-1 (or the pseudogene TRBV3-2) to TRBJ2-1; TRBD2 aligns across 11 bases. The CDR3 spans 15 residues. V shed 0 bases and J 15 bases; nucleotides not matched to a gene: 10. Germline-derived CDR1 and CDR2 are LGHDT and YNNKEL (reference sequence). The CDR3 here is CASSQDSLSGGARFF. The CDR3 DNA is TGTGCCAGCAGCCAAGATTCCCTTAGCGGGGGGGCTAGGTTCTTC.

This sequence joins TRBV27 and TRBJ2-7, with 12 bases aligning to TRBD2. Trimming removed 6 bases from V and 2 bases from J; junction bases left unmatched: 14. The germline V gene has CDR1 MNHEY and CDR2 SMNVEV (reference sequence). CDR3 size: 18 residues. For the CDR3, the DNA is TGTGCCAGCAGCCTGACTAGCGGGGGAGCCTTAAGGCCCTACGAGCAGTACTTC. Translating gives CASSLTSGGALRPYEQYF.

The DNA for the CDR3 is TGTGCCAGCAGGGACAGGGGGCAAATATCACCCCTCCACTTT. Translating gives CASRDRGQISPLHF. The V gene is TRBV2, the J gene TRBJ1-6; the match to TRBD1 covers 11 bases. The ends lost 6 bases at V and 10 bases at J; junction bases unmatched: 5. Germline values: CDR1 SNHLY, CDR2 FYNNEI. CDR3 length: 14 amino acids.

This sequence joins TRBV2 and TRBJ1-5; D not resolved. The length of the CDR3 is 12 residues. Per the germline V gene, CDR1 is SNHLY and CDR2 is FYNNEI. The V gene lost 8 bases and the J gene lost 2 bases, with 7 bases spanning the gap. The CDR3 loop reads CASAKGNQPQHF. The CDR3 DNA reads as TGTGCCAGCGCCAAGGGCAATCAGCCCCAGCATTTT.

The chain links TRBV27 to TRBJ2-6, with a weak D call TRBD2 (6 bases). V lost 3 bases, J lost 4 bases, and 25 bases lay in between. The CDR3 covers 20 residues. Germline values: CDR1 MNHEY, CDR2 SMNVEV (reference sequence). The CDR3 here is CASSLYLPGLQTAGANVLTF. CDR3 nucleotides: TGTGCCAGCAGTTTGTACCTACCGGGACTCCAGACCGCCGGGGCCAACGTCCTGACTTTC.

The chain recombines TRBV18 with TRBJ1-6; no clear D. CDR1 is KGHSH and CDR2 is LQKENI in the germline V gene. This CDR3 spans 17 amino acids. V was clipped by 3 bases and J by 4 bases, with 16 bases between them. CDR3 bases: TGTGCCAGCTCACCCAATTCGGACGGACCTTATAATTCACCCCTCCACTTT. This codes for CASSPNSDGPYNSPLHF.

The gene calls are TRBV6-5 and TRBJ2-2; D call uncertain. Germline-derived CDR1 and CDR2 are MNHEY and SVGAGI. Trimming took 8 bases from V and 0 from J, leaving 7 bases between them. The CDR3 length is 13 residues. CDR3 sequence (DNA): TGTGCCAGCGATTATACGAACACCGGGGAGCTGTTTTTT. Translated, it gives CASDYTNTGELFF.

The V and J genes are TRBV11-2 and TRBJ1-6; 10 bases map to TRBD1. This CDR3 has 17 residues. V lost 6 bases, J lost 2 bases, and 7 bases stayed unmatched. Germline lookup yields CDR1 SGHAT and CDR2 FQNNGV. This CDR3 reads CASSFSTGGAYNSPLHF. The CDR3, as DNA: TGTGCCAGCAGTTTTTCGACAGGGGGCGCCTATAATTCACCCCTCCACTTT.

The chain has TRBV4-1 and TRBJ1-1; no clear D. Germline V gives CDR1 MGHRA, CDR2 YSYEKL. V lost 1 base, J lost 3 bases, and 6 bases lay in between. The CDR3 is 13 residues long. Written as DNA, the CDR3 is TGCGCCAGCAGCCAAGCCAGTTACACTGAAGCTTTCTTT. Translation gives CASSQASYTEAFF.

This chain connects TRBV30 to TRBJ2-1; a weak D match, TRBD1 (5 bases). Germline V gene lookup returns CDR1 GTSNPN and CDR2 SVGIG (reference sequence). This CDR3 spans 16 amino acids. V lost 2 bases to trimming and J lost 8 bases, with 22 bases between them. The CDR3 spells CAWSPGRQAQGDEQFF. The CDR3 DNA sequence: TGTGCCTGGAGTCCCGGACGTCAAGCCCAAGGGGATGAGCAGTTCTTC.

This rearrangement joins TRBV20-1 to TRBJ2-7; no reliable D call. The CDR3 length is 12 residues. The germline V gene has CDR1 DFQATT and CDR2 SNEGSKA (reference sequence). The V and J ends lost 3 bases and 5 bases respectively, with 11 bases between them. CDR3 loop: CSASRETDEQYF. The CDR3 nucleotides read TGCAGTGCTAGTAGGGAAACCGACGAGCAGTACTTC.